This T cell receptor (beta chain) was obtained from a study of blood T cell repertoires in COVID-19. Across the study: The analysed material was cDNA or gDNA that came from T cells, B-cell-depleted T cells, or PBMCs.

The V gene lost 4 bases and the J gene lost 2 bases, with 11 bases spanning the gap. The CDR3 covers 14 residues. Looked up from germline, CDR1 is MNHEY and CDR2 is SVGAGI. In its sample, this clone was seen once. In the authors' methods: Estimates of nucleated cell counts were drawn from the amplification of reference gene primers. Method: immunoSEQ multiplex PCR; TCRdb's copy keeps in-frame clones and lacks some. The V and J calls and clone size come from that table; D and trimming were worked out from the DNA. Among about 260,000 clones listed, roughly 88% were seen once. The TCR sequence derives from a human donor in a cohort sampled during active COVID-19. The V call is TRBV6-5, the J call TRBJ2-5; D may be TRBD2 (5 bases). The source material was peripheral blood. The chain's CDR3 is CASSSRLQQETQYF. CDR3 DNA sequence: TGTGCCAGCAGTTCGAGACTACAACAAGAGACCCAGTACTTC.